One sample yielded the 20 T cell receptor beta chains listed below, sequenced in a study of blood T cell repertoires in COVID-19. Some clones are missing from TCRdb's copy, which holds only in-frame ones; the method was immunoSEQ multiplex PCR. The repertoire holds tens of thousands of clones, with roughly 84% as singletons. The sequenced material came from peripheral blood. All receptors derive from an elderly man with acute or convalescent COVID-19.

In its sample, this clone was seen once. This chain connects TRBV9 to TRBJ2-5, with D maybe TRBD1 (5 bases). The CDR3 contains 14 residues. The V gene lost 0 bases and the J gene lost 2 bases, with 8 bases spanning the gap. Germline-derived CDR1 and CDR2 are SGDLS and YYNGEE. Written as DNA, the CDR3 is TGTGCCAGCAGCGTAGGAGACAGTCAAGAGACCCAGTACTTC. It specifies CASSVGDSQETQYF.

The chain recombines TRBV2 with TRBJ1-1, with 10 nucleotides matching TRBD1. The CDR3 length is 17 residues. The V gene end was trimmed by 5 bases and the J gene end by 3 bases; junction bases not matched to a gene: 12. Looked up from germline, CDR1 is SNHLY and CDR2 is FYNNEI. DNA for the CDR3: TGTGCCAGCAGTCGATATCGGGACAGGGGCCGCGACACTGAAGCTTTCTTT. This sequence encodes CASSRYRDRGRDTEAFF.

This clone came up a few times. DNA for the CDR3: TGTGCCAGCAGCCCGGGGGCCTACGAGCAGTACTTC. Its protein product is CASSPGAYEQYF. The chain couples TRBV12-3 or TRBV12-4 to TRBJ2-7, with D possibly TRBD2 on 6 matching bases. The V end was cut by 6 bases, the J end by 2 bases, with 8 bases between. The CDR3 loop spans 12 amino acids.

The rearrangement links TRBV10-3 to TRBJ2-3; maybe TRBD2 (5 bases). The CDR3 is made up of 13 amino acids. Trimming took 8 bases from V and 1 from J, leaving 10 bases between them. Germline CDR1 ENHRY, CDR2 SYGVKD. CDR3 residues: CAIENSGTDTQYF. The CDR3 DNA follows: TGTGCCATCGAGAATAGCGGCACAGATACGCAGTATTTT.

The rearrangement uses TRBV7-2 and TRBJ2-1, with TRBD1 matching over 7 bases. CDR1 and CDR2 from the germline V gene are SGHTA and FQGNSA. J was trimmed by 4 bases and V by 6 bases; bases with no gene match: 6. This CDR3 is built from 14 residues. DNA for the CDR3: TGTGCCAGCAGAACCGGGACAGTATACAATGAGCAGTTCTTC. It codes for CASRTGTVYNEQFF.

The rearrangement links TRBV5-5 to TRBJ1-6; unclear D gene. V lost 1 base and J lost 8, with 13 bases in between. Germline CDR1 SGHKS, CDR2 YYEKEE (reference sequence). This CDR3 has 15 residues. The CDR3: CASSLLYRLDSPLHF. CDR3 nucleotides: TGTGCCAGCAGCTTGTTATACCGGTTGGATTCACCCCTCCACTTT.

The J gene is TRBJ2-3, the V gene TRBV7-2, with 8 bases fitting TRBD2. The trim removed 5 bases at V and 4 bases at J, leaving 14 bases unmatched. Germline V gene lookup returns CDR1 SGHTA and CDR2 FQGNSA. CDR3 length: 17 residues. CDR3 sequence reads: CASSPRPAGGWSDTQYF. DNA of the CDR3: TGTGCCAGCAGCCCGAGGCCGGCGGGGGGTTGGTCAGATACGCAGTATTTT.

The genes are TRBV21-1 and TRBJ2-1; TRBD2, the D gene given by the table, was not confirmed from the DNA. TRBV21-1 represents a pseudogene. This CDR3 is built from 16 residues. CDR3 bases: TGTGCCAGCCCCGAGAAGCGGGCAGGCGCCGACAATGAGCAGTTCTTC. This sequence encodes CASPEKRAGADNEQFF.

CDR3 in amino acids: CASSQVQASGTEAFF. Here the CDR3 DNA reads TGTGCCAGCAGCCAAGTACAAGCTTCAGGGACTGAAGCTTTCTTT. The chain joins TRBV14 to TRBJ1-1; D perhaps matches TRBD1 (5 bases). Between the trimmed V and J ends, which lost 1 base and 5 bases, there was a span of 14 bases. Germline V gene lookup returns CDR1 SGHDN and CDR2 FVKESK. The CDR3 runs to 15 residues.

The gene calls are TRBV4-1 and TRBJ1-4; weak D call: TRBD1 (5 bases). Trimming left V 1 base short and J 8 bases short, with 17 bases between. The CDR3 runs to 16 residues. Germline CDR1 and CDR2: MGHRA and YSYEKL. The CDR3 DNA reads as TGCGCCAGCAGCCAAGGGCGAGGCCGGGGGTACGAAAAACTGTTTTTT. Amino acids: CASSQGRGRGYEKLFF.

The genes are TRBV7-9 and TRBJ2-1; 9 positions match TRBD2. Trimming cost V 2 bases and J 0 bases; bases outside gene matches: 2. CDR3 size: 16 residues. Germline values: CDR1 SEHNR, CDR2 FQNEAQ (reference sequence). Written as DNA, the CDR3 is TGTGCCAGCAGCTTATCTAGCGGGAACTCCTACAATGAGCAGTTCTTC. Its protein product is CASSLSSGNSYNEQFF.

This clone was detected once. The chain carries TRBV20-1 and TRBJ1-5; a weak D match, TRBD1 (5 bases). The V gene's germline CDR1 is DFQATT and CDR2 SNEGSKA (reference sequence). The CDR3 length is 14 residues. Between the trimmed V and J ends, which lost 3 bases and 2 bases, there was a span of 11 bases. The DNA for the CDR3 is TGCAGTGCTAGTGTAGGGACTGGCAATCAGCCCCAGCATTTT. It is translated as CSASVGTGNQPQHF.

The V gene is TRBV5-4, the J gene TRBJ2-2, with a weak D call TRBD2 (5 bases). The CDR3 runs to 15 residues. In germline, CDR1 is SGHNT, CDR2 YYREEE (reference sequence). The V end lost 4 bases, the J end lost 2 bases, and 12 bases lay between the germline ends. CDR3: CASSQRTRNTGELFF. CDR3 in DNA: TGTGCCAGCAGCCAAAGAACTAGAAACACCGGGGAGCTGTTTTTT.

V usage is TRBV7-6 and J usage is TRBJ2-7; 8 nucleotides line up with TRBD1. V dropped 5 bases and J dropped 3; count of bases not matched to a gene: 9. Germline V CDR1 and CDR2: SGHVS, FNYEAQ. CDR3 length: 15 residues. CDR3 amino acids: CASSPRRTGNYEQYF. DNA of the CDR3: TGTGCCAGCAGCCCCAGAAGGACAGGGAACTACGAGCAGTACTTC.

This rearrangement joins TRBV28 to TRBJ1-5; tentatively, D is TRBD1 (6 bases). The CDR3 runs 14 residues. Trimming cost V 5 bases and J 2 bases, with 10 bases left between them. From germline, CDR1 is MDHEN and CDR2 SYDVKM. CDR3 loop: CASSSPGGNQPQHF. CDR3 nucleotides: TGTGCCAGCAGTAGCCCAGGGGGCAATCAGCCCCAGCATTTT.

The gene calls are TRBV7-9 and TRBJ2-5; tentatively, D is TRBD2 (5 bases). Per germline, CDR1 SEHNR and CDR2 FQNEAQ (reference sequence). V lost 3 bases to trimming and J lost 1 base, with 12 bases between them. The length of the CDR3 is 15 residues. CDR3 protein: CASSLTGGSQETQYF. The CDR3 DNA reads TGTGCCAGCAGCTTGACGGGCGGGTCCCAAGAGACCCAGTACTTC. The variable domain in full, with the rest retrieved from reference TRBV7-9 and TRBJ2-5, is DTGVSQNPRHKITKRGQNVTFRCDPISEHNRLYWYRQTLGQGPEFLTYFQNEAQLEKSRLLSDRFSAERPKGSFSTLEIQRTEQGDSAMYLCASSLTGGSQETQYFGPGTRLLVL.

This rearrangement joins TRBV28 to TRBJ1-5, with 10 bases lining up with TRBD1. The CDR3 consists of 15 residues. Germline trimming cut 5 bases from V and 5 bases from J; bases unmatched to any gene: 6. The germline gives CDR1 MDHEN, CDR2 SYDVKM. The CDR3 coding sequence is TGTGCCAGCAGTCCGACAGGGGGCGGCTATCAGCCCCAGCATTTT. Translating gives CASSPTGGGYQPQHF. Using reference TRBV28 and TRBJ1-5 for the parts outside the CDR3, the full variable domain is DVKVTQSSRYLVKRTGEKVFLECVQDMDHENMFWYRQDPGLGLRLIYFSYDVKMKEKGDIPEGYSVSREKKERFSLILESASTNQTSMYLCASSPTGGGYQPQHFGDGTRLSIL.

This chain connects TRBV9 to TRBJ2-1; no clear D. The CDR3 totals 16 residues. Trimming left V 2 bases short and J 6 bases short, with 18 bases between. From germline, CDR1 is SGDLS and CDR2 YYNGEE. CDR3 region: CASSVNLLGRGNEQFF. The CDR3 nucleotides are TGTGCCAGCAGCGTCAATTTACTCGGTCGTGGCAATGAGCAGTTCTTC.

The CDR3: CASSLLRGGAEQYF. In nucleotides, the CDR3 is TGTGCCAGCAGCTTACTACGGGGGGGAGCCGAGCAGTACTTC. The rearrangement joins TRBV7-9 to TRBJ2-7; TRBD2 matches 8 bases. The length of the CDR3 is 14 residues. Germline V CDR1 and CDR2: SEHNR, FQNEAQ (reference sequence). The V and J ends lost 2 bases and 6 bases, in that order; junction bases with no gene match: 6.

This chain links TRBV28 with TRBJ2-1; 13 bases line up with TRBD2. This CDR3 has 17 residues. CDR1 and CDR2 (germline): MDHEN, SYDVKM. J gave up 5 bases and V 2 bases, and 6 bases lay outside the gene matches. CDR3 sequence: CASSLRLAGGINNEQFF. For the CDR3, the DNA is TGTGCCAGCAGTTTACGACTAGCGGGGGGAATAAACAATGAGCAGTTCTTC.